This TCR beta chain was sequenced in a study of graft-versus-host responses after intestinal transplantation. Study-level findings and limits: Subjects displaying graft-donor T cell macrochimerism possessed elevated graft-versus-host to host-versus-graft clonal ratios inside allografts.

Germline trimming cut 6 bases from V and 0 bases from J; bases unmatched to any gene: 8. The germline CDR1 and CDR2 sequences are MNHNY and SVGAGI (reference sequence). The CDR3 sequence is 16 residues long. Some clones are missing from TCRdb's copy, which holds only in-frame ones; the method was immunoSEQ multiplex PCR. The sample lists roughly 40,000 clones, about 90% occurring once. This clone was seen only once. What it binds is not known. The material sequenced was PBMCs, taken 300 to 330 days after intestinal transplant. The clonotype comes from a human patient who received an intestinal transplant, so some T cells may come from the graft donor. The chain combines TRBV6-6 with TRBJ2-3; 8 nucleotides match TRBD2. CDR3 in DNA: TGTGCCAGCAGCTTCTCCTTAGCGGGGAGCACAGATACGCAGTATTTT. Translation: CASSFSLAGSTDTQYF.